This T cell receptor beta chain is drawn from a study of shared clonotypes between healthy human individuals. The authors divided CD4+ cells into CD45RA+ naive and CD45RA-negative memory subsets. Study-level points and caveats: The low donor count limited represented genetic and exposure-history diversity. In contrast to clonotypes shared by all four donors, non-shared clonotypes had lower generation probabilities.

Assay: immunoSEQ multiplex PCR; the TCRdb copy retains only in-frame clones and omits some. The sample contains about 230,000 clones, 60% to 70% of which appear only once. Note on this clone: Its antigen is unidentified.

V lost 3 bases and J lost 6; bases outside the gene matches: 8. Per germline, CDR1 SGHNT and CDR2 YYREEE (reference sequence). The CDR3 is 14 residues long. The gene calls are TRBV5-4 and TRBJ2-7; 8 bases map to TRBD2. Sequencing was carried out using memory CD4+ T cells sorted from blood. Described subset: CD45RA-negative fraction. The clonotype originates from a man aged 25 to 45 in good health. CDR3 coding DNA: TGTGCCAGCAGCTGGGGTAGCGGGAATCGCGAGCAGTACTTC. Residues: CASSWGSGNREQYF.